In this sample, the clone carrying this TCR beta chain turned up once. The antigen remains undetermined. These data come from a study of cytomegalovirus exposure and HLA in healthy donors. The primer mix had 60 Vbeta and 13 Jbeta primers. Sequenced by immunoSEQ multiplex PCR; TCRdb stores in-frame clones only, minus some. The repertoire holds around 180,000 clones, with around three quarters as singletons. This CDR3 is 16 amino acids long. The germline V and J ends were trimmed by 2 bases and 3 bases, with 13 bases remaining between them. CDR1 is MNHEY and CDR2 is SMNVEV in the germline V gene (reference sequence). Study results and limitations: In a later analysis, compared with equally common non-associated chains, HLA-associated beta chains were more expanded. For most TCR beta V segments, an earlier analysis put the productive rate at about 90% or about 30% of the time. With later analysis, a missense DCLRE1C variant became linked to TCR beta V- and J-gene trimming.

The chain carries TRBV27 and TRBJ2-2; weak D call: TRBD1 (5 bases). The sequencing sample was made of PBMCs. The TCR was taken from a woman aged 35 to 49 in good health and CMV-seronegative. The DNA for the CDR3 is TGTGCCAGCAGTTTAAGGGGTATCTGGTACACCGGGGAGCTGTTTTTT. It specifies CASSLRGIWYTGELFF.